The sequence of this TCR beta chain was determined in a study of OX40 agonist ivuxolimab in advanced cancers. Sequencing used immunoSEQ multiplex PCR; TCRdb keeps in-frame clones, though not all of them. The sample contains around 150,000 clones, 90% of which appear only once. Germline loops: CDR1 MDHEN, CDR2 SYDVKM. Deletions cut 4 bases from V and 4 bases from J, with 10 bases between. This CDR3 is built from 14 residues. Source: CD4+ or CD8+ T cells sorted from blood, taken in a trial of the OX40 agonist ivuxolimab. J is TRBJ1-4 and V is TRBV28; the D gene is possibly TRBD1 (6 bases). The sequence came from an adult with an advanced solid tumor such as melanoma, head and neck, liver or kidney cancer. In DNA form, the CDR3 reads TGTGCCAGCAGTTGGACAGTAAATAATGAAAAACTGTTTTTT. Translating it yields CASSWTVNNEKLFF. Supplemented by reference TRBV28 and TRBJ1-4, the full variable domain reads DVKVTQSSRYLVKRTGEKVFLECVQDMDHENMFWYRQDPGLGLRLIYFSYDVKMKEKGDIPEGYSVSREKKERFSLILESASTNQTSMYLCASSWTVNNEKLFFGSGTQLSVL.